This paragraph covers one T cell receptor beta chain sequence. The sample belongs to a study of T cell responses to AZD1222 COVID-19 vaccine. Study as a whole: Pooled in the analysis were second doses at about 4 or about 12 weeks.

Using immunoSEQ multiplex PCR, the repertoire was profiled, and TCRdb retains in-frame clones only, with some absent. The data show about 150,000 clones, 94% seen once. Unmatched junction bases numbered 9, after V lost 1 base and J lost 4 bases. Germline loops: CDR1 LGHNA, CDR2 YSLEER. This CDR3 contains 18 residues. The receptor's source is an adult in good health. This material consisted of peripheral blood, taken on day 0 of AZD1222 vaccination. The chain recombines TRBV4-3 with TRBJ1-3; 11 bases map to TRBD1. This CDR3 is CASSQVPAGTGGGNTIYF. CDR3 coding DNA: TGCGCCAGCAGCCAAGTCCCGGCCGGGACAGGGGGGGGAAACACCATATATTTT.